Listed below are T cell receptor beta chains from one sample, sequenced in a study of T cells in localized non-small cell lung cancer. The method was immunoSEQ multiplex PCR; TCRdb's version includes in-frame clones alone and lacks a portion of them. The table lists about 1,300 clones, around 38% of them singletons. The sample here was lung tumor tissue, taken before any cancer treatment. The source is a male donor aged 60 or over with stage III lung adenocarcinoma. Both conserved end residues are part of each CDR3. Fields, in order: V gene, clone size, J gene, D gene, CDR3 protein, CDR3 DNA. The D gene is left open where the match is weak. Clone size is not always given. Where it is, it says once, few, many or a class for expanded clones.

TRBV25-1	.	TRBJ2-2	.	CVSSFDPGDTGELFF	TGTGTCAGCAGTTTTGATCCGGGTGACACCGGGGAGCTGTTTTTT
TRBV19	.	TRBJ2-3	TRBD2	CASKSNLAGGTSTDTQYF	TGTGCCAGTAAATCGAATCTAGCGGGAGGAACTAGCACAGATACACAGTATTTT
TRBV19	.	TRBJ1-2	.	CASSIQGTYGYTF	TGTGCCAGTAGTATTCAGGGTACCTATGGCTACACCTTC
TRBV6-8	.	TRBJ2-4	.	CASSYSFEGGIQYF	TGTGCCAGCAGTTACTCGTTTGAGGGGGGCATTCAGTACTTC
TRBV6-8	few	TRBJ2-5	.	CASMTQQETQYF	TGTGCCAGCATGACGCAGCAAGAGACCCAGTACTTC
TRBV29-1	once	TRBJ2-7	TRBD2	CSVDLGLAGGYEQYF	TGCAGCGTTGACCTGGGACTAGCGGGAGGTTACGAGCAGTACTTC
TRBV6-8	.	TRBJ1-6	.	CASSGRRQVNLQSPLHF	TGTGCCAGCAGTGGCCGAAGACAGGTGAATCTACAATCACCCCTCCACTTT
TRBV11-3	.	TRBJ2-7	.	CASSLGTGAYEQYF	TGTGCCAGCAGTCTCGGGACTGGGGCCTACGAGCAGTACTTC
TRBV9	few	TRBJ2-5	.	CASSVGTLQETQYF	TGTGCCAGCAGCGTCGGGACACTACAAGAGACCCAGTACTTC
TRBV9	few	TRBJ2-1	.	CASNGGLSYNEQFF	TGTGCCAGCAACGGAGGACTCTCCTACAATGAGCAGTTCTTC
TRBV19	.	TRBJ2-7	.	CASRARESDEQYF	TGTGCCAGTAGGGCGCGGGAAAGCGACGAGCAGTACTTC
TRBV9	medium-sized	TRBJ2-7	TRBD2	CASSLSGTSYEQYF	TGTGCCAGCAGCCTATCCGGGACTAGTTACGAGCAGTACTTC
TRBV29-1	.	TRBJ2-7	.	CSVGGPGGPGEQYF	TGCAGCGTGGGGGGGCCAGGGGGCCCAGGTGAGCAGTACTTC
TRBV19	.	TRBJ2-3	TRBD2	CASSMRTSGNTQYF	TGTGCCAGTAGTATGCGGACTAGCGGTAATACGCAGTATTTT
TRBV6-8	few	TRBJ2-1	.	CASSLSGQGYNEQFF	TGTGCCAGCAGTTTGTCCGGTCAGGGGTACAATGAGCAGTTCTTC
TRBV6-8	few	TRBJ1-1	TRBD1	CASSYSMTGGSTEAFF	TGTGCCAGCAGTTACTCCATGACAGGGGGAAGCACTGAAGCTTTCTTT
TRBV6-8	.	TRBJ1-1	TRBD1	CASRDTGQAAVEAFF	TGTGCCAGCAGGGATACGGGACAGGCCGCAGTTGAAGCTTTCTTT
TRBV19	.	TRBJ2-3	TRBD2	CASSPRTSGIVTDTQYF	TGTGCCAGTAGTCCCCGGACTAGCGGGATAGTCACAGATACGCAGTATTTT
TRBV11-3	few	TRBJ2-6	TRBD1	CASSQPGQGAGANVLTF	TGTGCCAGCAGCCAACCGGGACAGGGTGCTGGGGCCAACGTCCTGACTTTC
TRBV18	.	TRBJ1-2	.	CASSLKLDGYTF	TGTGCCAGCTCACTAAAACTGGATGGCTACACCTTC
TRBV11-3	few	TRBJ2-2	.	CASSFRLGAGTGELFF	TGTGCCAGCAGCTTCCGACTCGGGGCGGGCACCGGGGAGCTGTTTTTT
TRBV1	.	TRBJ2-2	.	CASSQERAGITGELFF	TGCGCCAGCAGCCAAGAAAGGGCAGGGATCACCGGGGAGCTGTTTTTT
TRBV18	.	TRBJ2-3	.	CASSPEQHTQYF	TGTGCCAGCTCACCAGAACAGCATACGCAGTATTTT
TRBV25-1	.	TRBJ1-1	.	CASSLMNTEAFF	TGTGCCAGCAGTTTGATGAACACTGAAGCTTTCTTT
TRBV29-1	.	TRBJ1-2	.	CSVETGNNYGYTF	TGCAGCGTCGAAACTGGTAATAACTATGGCTACACCTTC
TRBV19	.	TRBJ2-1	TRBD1	CASTQGVGIEQFF	TGTGCCAGTACCCAGGGGGTAGGGATTGAGCAGTTCTTC
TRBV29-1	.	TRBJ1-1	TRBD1	CSVEKSRGRRVDTEAFF	TGCAGCGTTGAAAAGAGTAGGGGGCGACGTGTGGACACTGAAGCTTTCTTT
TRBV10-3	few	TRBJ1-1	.	CAISESVPGGTEAFF	TGTGCCATCAGTGAGTCTGTGCCAGGAGGAACTGAAGCTTTCTTT
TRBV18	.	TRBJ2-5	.	CASSPNQETQYF	TGTGCCAGCTCACCCAACCAAGAGACTCAGTACTTC
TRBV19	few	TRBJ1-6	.	CASSQGAYNSPLHF	TGTGCCAGTAGTCAGGGAGCGTATAATTCACCCCTCCACTTT
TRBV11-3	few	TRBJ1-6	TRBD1	CASSSLDRGNNSPLHF	TGTGCCAGCAGCTCATTGGACAGGGGGAATAATTCACCCCTCCACTTT
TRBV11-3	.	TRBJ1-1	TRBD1	CASSLLTGMNTEAFF	TGTGCCAGCAGCTTGTTGACAGGGATGAACACTGAAGCTTTCTTT
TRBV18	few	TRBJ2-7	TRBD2	CASSPAGTSGTYEQYF	TGTGCCAGCTCACCCGCCGGGACTAGCGGTACCTACGAGCAGTACTTC
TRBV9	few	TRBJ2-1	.	CASSWGSGAGAEQFF	TGTGCCAGCAGCTGGGGATCGGGGGCCGGCGCTGAGCAGTTCTTC
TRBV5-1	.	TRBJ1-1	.	CASSLAGIKLGAEAFF	TGCGCCAGCAGCTTGGCCGGTATTAAGTTGGGGGCTGAAGCTTTCTTT
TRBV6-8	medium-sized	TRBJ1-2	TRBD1	CASSYQTVVTGIYGYTF	TGTGCCAGCAGTTACCAAACCGTTGTGACAGGGATTTATGGCTACACCTTC
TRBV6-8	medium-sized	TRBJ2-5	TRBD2	CASHRASGSTETQYF	TGTGCCAGCCACAGGGCTAGCGGGTCGACGGAGACCCAGTACTTC
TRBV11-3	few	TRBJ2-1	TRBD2	CASSKDPGGPYNEQFF	TGTGCCAGCAGCAAAGATCCGGGAGGGCCATACAATGAGCAGTTCTTC